Shown below are 24 T cell receptor beta chains from a single sample sequenced in a study of cytomegalovirus exposure and HLA in healthy donors. Researchers ran the PCR with 60 Vbeta and 13 Jbeta primers. Assay: immunoSEQ multiplex PCR; the TCRdb copy retains only in-frame clones and omits some. Of hundreds of thousands of clones detected, about 74% appear once; the ten largest clones hold about 1.9%. The specimen was PBMCs. The origin of the receptors is a woman under 40 in good health and CMV-seronegative.

This chain joins TRBV19 and TRBJ1-1; 7 bases fit TRBD1. J was trimmed by 0 bases and V by 9 bases; bases with no gene match: 4. CDR1 and CDR2 (germline): LNHDA, SQIVND (reference sequence). There are 13 residues in the CDR3. As DNA, the CDR3 is TGTGCCAGCGGGACAGCGATGAACACTGAAGCTTTCTTT. This sequence encodes CASGTAMNTEAFF.

This chain links TRBV10-1 with TRBJ2-2; 14 nucleotides line up with TRBD2. Germline values: CDR1 WNHNN, CDR2 SYGVQD (reference sequence). The CDR3 consists of 18 residues. Losses at the gene ends were 3 bases for V and 1 base for J; bases not matched to a gene: 4. This CDR3 reads CASSDLGLAGGNTGELFF. CDR3 DNA: TGCGCCAGCAGTGACCTCGGACTAGCGGGAGGGAACACCGGGGAGCTGTTTTTT.

This chain connects TRBV6-1 to TRBJ2-2, with 8 positions matching TRBD2. Trimming took 5 bases from V and 3 from J; bases not matched to a gene: 2. There are 14 residues in the CDR3. Per the germline V gene, CDR1 is MNHNS and CDR2 is SASEGT. Here the CDR3 reads CASSSGGDTGELFF. The CDR3 DNA sequence: TGTGCCAGCAGTAGCGGGGGAGACACCGGGGAGCTGTTTTTT.

J is TRBJ2-3 and V is TRBV10-3; 8 bases line up with TRBD2. Germline CDR1 and CDR2: ENHRY and SYGVKD. V lost 8 bases and J lost 2; bases outside the gene matches: 3. This CDR3 has 13 amino acids. CDR3 coding DNA: TGTGCCATCGGGACTAGTTCCACAGATACGCAGTATTTT. It encodes CAIGTSSTDTQYF.

This chain joins TRBV5-1 and TRBJ1-2; TRBD1 agrees at 10 bases. Losses at the gene ends were 4 bases for V and 5 bases for J; bases not matched to a gene: 5. Germline CDR1 is SGHRS and CDR2 is YFSETQ. This CDR3 comprises 14 residues. In DNA form, the CDR3 reads TGCGCCAGCAGCGGGGGACAGGGGAGTTATGGCTACACCTTC. This sequence encodes CASSGGQGSYGYTF.

The chain joins TRBV4-2 to TRBJ1-3; no definite D call. Per the germline V gene, CDR1 is LGHNA and CDR2 is YNFKEQ. CDR3 length: 14 amino acids. Trimming took 4 bases from V and 6 from J, leaving 13 bases between them. DNA for the CDR3: TGTGCCAGCAGCCCCTGGCGGGGAGAAAACACCATATATTTT. It is translated as CASSPWRGENTIYF.

This clone was seen a handful of times. The V call is TRBV6-1, the J call TRBJ2-7; possible D gene TRBD1, 6 bases. CDR1 MNHNS and CDR2 SASEGT come from the germline V gene. V was cut by 2 bases and J by 6 bases, with 17 bases left in between. The CDR3 has 15 residues. The CDR3 sequence: CASSEWPGTLSEQYF. In nucleotides, the CDR3 is TGTGCCAGCAGTGAATGGCCCGGGACACTCTCCGAGCAGTACTTC.

This clone was seen only once. This chain joins TRBV6-5 and TRBJ1-2; weak D call: TRBD1 (6 bases). V shed 7 bases and J shed 3 bases, with 18 bases lying between them. Germline assignment: CDR1 MNHEY and CDR2 SVGAGI. This CDR3 contains 15 residues. CDR3: CASTFTRDKYYGYTF. CDR3 in DNA: TGTGCCAGCACCTTTACCCGGGACAAATACTATGGCTACACCTTC.

The chain uses TRBV6-5 and TRBJ1-1, with TRBD1 matching 8 bases. This CDR3 region has 15 residues. CDR1 and CDR2 (germline): MNHEY, SVGAGI. V lost 5 bases, J lost 3 bases, and 8 bases stayed unmatched. For the CDR3, the DNA is TGTGCCAGCAGTGTGCAGACAGGGGTGGACACTGAAGCTTTCTTT. This sequence encodes CASSVQTGVDTEAFF.

J is TRBJ1-2 and V is TRBV30; the D gene is possibly TRBD1 (5 bases). The CDR3 totals 13 residues. V lost 3 bases and J lost 2, with 10 bases in between. Germline values: CDR1 GTSNPN, CDR2 SVGIG (reference sequence). CDR3 sequence reads: CAWSRARNYGYTF. The CDR3 DNA sequence: TGTGCCTGGAGCAGGGCCCGCAACTATGGCTACACCTTC.

The chain employs TRBV11-2 and TRBJ2-7, with TRBD1 as a possible D gene (6 bases). Germline lookup yields CDR1 SGHAT and CDR2 FQNNGV. This CDR3 has 15 residues. The V end was cut by 5 bases, the J end by 0 bases, with 14 bases between. The CDR3 protein is CASSAYRASSYEQYF. For the CDR3, the DNA is TGTGCCAGCAGCGCTTACAGGGCCAGCTCCTACGAGCAGTACTTC. Complete variable domain (other parts from reference TRBV11-2 and TRBJ2-7): EAGVAQSPRYKIIEKRQSVAFWCNPISGHATLYWYQQILGQGPKLLIQFQNNGVVDDSQLPKDRFSAERLKGVDSTLKIQPAKLEDSAVYLCASSAYRASSYEQYFGPGTRLTVT.

This clone has just a few counts. The chain employs TRBV9 and TRBJ2-1; TRBD1 might be the D (6 bases). V lost 4 bases and J lost 1, with 18 bases in between. Germline V gene sequence: CDR1 SGDLS, CDR2 YYNGEE. The CDR3 runs to 17 residues. The CDR3 bases are TGTGCCAGCAGCCCCCCTAGGGGGTGGAGTTCCTACAATGAGCAGTTCTTC. Amino acid sequence: CASSPPRGWSSYNEQFF.

The gene calls are TRBV2 and TRBJ2-6, with 7 bases matching TRBD1. J lost 0 bases, V lost 4 bases, and 9 bases had no gene match. The CDR3 totals 18 residues. Germline-derived CDR1 and CDR2 are SNHLY and FYNNEI. DNA of the CDR3: TGTGCCAGCAGTGGCAAGACAGGGACGAGCTCTGGGGCCAACGTCCTGACTTTC. Its protein is CASSGKTGTSSGANVLTF.

The chain has TRBV7-9 and TRBJ1-5, with D perhaps matching TRBD1 (6 bases). Trimming left V 1 base short and J 0 bases short, with 7 bases between. The germline V gene has CDR1 SEHNR and CDR2 FQNEAQ (reference sequence). The CDR3 loop spans 15 amino acids. Here the CDR3 DNA reads TGTGCCAGCAGCTTAGGGGACACTAGCAATCAGCCCCAGCATTTT. It yields the protein CASSLGDTSNQPQHF.

V and J are TRBV9 and TRBJ2-6; TRBD1 is a possible D gene (6 bases). The V end lost 5 bases, the J end lost 2 bases, and 11 bases lay between the germline ends. This CDR3 contains 15 residues. Germline CDR1 SGDLS, CDR2 YYNGEE. This CDR3 reads CASSLRDTGANVLTF. CDR3 coding DNA: TGTGCCAGCAGTCTCCGGGACACTGGGGCCAACGTCCTGACTTTC.

The V call is TRBV4-1, the J call TRBJ2-2, with 8 bases matching TRBD2. This CDR3 spans 17 amino acids. V gave up 1 base and J gave up 0 bases; unmatched junction bases: 4. Germline values: CDR1 MGHRA, CDR2 YSYEKL. CDR3 sequence reads: CASSQVGSGTNTGELFF. In nucleotides, the CDR3 is TGCGCCAGCAGCCAAGTGGGTAGCGGGACGAACACCGGGGAGCTGTTTTTT.

This clone was recorded only once. CDR3 region: CAWSEDRSTEAFF. The CDR3 nucleotides read TGTGCCTGGAGCGAGGACAGAAGCACTGAAGCTTTCTTT. The chain employs TRBV30 and TRBJ1-1; D might be TRBD1 (6 bases). V lost 3 bases and J 4 bases, leaving 12 bases between the germline ends. CDR1 and CDR2 (germline): GTSNPN, SVGIG (reference sequence). CDR3 length equals 13 residues.

A single count supports this clone. This chain's CDR3 is CASSTGQGPYNEQFF. DNA of the CDR3: TGTGCCAGCAGCACGGGACAGGGCCCCTACAATGAGCAGTTCTTC. The chain links TRBV7-3 to TRBJ2-1, with 9 bases matching TRBD1. CDR3 size: 15 residues. The V gene end was trimmed by 5 bases and the J gene end by 2 bases; junction bases not matched to a gene: 4. Germline CDR1 SGHTA, CDR2 FQGTGA.

With regard to this clone: The junction shows a germline mismatch at one end, possibly a read error. The gene calls are TRBV5-6 and TRBJ1-3; TRBD1 agrees at 10 bases. CDR3 length: 18 amino acids. CDR1 and CDR2 from the germline V gene are SGHDT and YYEEEE. In DNA, the CDR3 is TGTGCCATCAGCGCCGGGACAGGGGACCTATACTCTGGAAACACCATATATTTT. It translates to CAISAGTGDLYSGNTIYF.

This clone was counted a few times. This rearrangement joins TRBV7-2 to TRBJ1-5; D possibly corresponds to TRBD1 (6 bases). CDR3 length equals 15 residues. With 5 bases removed from V and 11 bases from J, the gap between germline ends came to 22 bases. Germline V gene sequence: CDR1 SGHTA, CDR2 FQGNSA. Here the CDR3 reads CASSQDPWGLEAQHF. In nucleotides, the CDR3 is TGTGCCAGCAGCCAAGACCCCTGGGGGCTGGAGGCCCAGCATTTT.

The sample holds one count of this clone. The junction differs from germline at one of its ends, possibly a read error. This chain connects TRBV7-7 to TRBJ2-1; tentatively, D is TRBD2 (6 bases). The CDR3 is made up of 14 amino acids. Germline V lookup: CDR1 SSHAT, CDR2 FNYEAQ (reference sequence). For the CDR3, the DNA is TGTGCTAGCAGCTTAGGCGGGGACTACAATGAGCAGTTCTTC. This gives the protein CASSLGGDYNEQFF.

The rearrangement joins TRBV11-2 to TRBJ1-1; D is perhaps TRBD1 (6 bases). The V end was cut by 8 bases, the J end by 10 bases, with 20 bases between. The CDR3 extends over 13 amino acids. Germline CDR1 is SGHAT and CDR2 is FQNNGV. The CDR3 protein is CASGRGGIGGAFF. For the CDR3, the DNA is TGTGCCAGCGGCCGTGGGGGCATTGGAGGAGCTTTCTTT. Complete variable domain (other parts from reference TRBV11-2 and TRBJ1-1): EAGVAQSPRYKIIEKRQSVAFWCNPISGHATLYWYQQILGQGPKLLIQFQNNGVVDDSQLPKDRFSAERLKGVDSTLKIQPAKLEDSAVYLCASGRGGIGGAFFGQGTRLTVV.

V is TRBV30 and J is TRBJ2-5; perhaps TRBD1 as D (6 bases). This CDR3 has 12 amino acids. From germline, CDR1 is GTSNPN and CDR2 SVGIG (reference sequence). V lost 1 base, J lost 7 bases, and 10 bases lay in between. The CDR3 reads CAWSAGEGTQYF. The DNA for the CDR3 is TGTGCCTGGAGTGCAGGGGAAGGGACCCAGTACTTC.

The rearrangement joins TRBV10-3 to TRBJ1-5; D gene uncertain. The CDR3 contains 13 residues. Per germline, CDR1 ENHRY and CDR2 SYGVKD. V lost 5 bases and J 5 bases, leaving 10 bases between the germline ends. CDR3 DNA sequence: TGTGCCATCAGTACGGAGATAGATCAGCCCCAGCATTTT. The encoded protein is CAISTEIDQPQHF.